This TCR beta chain stems from a study of cytomegalovirus exposure and HLA in healthy donors listed by TCRdb under 2017. Regarding the complete study: An earlier analysis of roughly 570 of the donors reported approximately 260 Gb of sequence data and 95 million to 130 million unique TCR beta sequences obtained from around 170 million T cells. The study was designed to test whether signatures of past pathogen exposure could be identified by cataloging public T cell receptors. Alongside the repertoire data, information on donor age, sex, ethnicity and CMV serostatus was compiled. An early release covering roughly 600 HLA-typed donors comprised about 290 gigabases of sequencing data and 85 million or so unique TCR sequences. Typing coverage differed by locus: A, B, C, DRB1 and DQB1 were typed in about 620-630 donors, DQA1 in about 550, DPA1 in 600 to 610, and DPB1 in roughly 450. Across about 380 genotyped donors of the cohort, an average of about 240,000 unique TCR beta nucleotide sequences per donor were sequenced, and roughly 18% of those sequences were non-productive. To predict cytomegalovirus infection status, the study combined high-throughput TCR immunosequencing, statistical association of individual TCRs with disease status, and machine learning. In addition to the first cohort of 666 subjects, a separate validation cohort of 120 different subjects was used. Both class I and class II loci were covered by HLA typing, at four-digit resolution. An earlier analysis of around 580 of the donors used high-throughput TCR beta sequencing to judge whether each TCR beta V gene segment behaved as functional or pseudogenic. Because of strong linkage in the cohort, roughly five DR-DQ haplotypes were treated as single units for association and clustering. Of the approximately 400 genotyped donors, 65% to 90% fell in the genetic ancestry cluster associated with self-reported Caucasian donors. Every repertoire in the discovery cohort had been generated on one and the same sequencing platform. Rather than using new phenotypic data, the later analysis identified candidate immune exposures from TCR beta sequences and from how often those sequences occurred across donors. In a later analysis, previously published TCR beta repertoires from about 670 donors were re-analyzed and high-resolution HLA genotyping was added so that TCR occurrence patterns could be studied. The study used immunosequencing to profile the T cell repertoires of approximately 640 subjects and linked those repertoires to cytomegalovirus serostatus. Genome-wide SNP genotypes for about 60% of the roughly 670 donors were used in a later genetic analysis, which treated that subset as a discovery cohort. Broad study findings and their caveats: Most CMV-associated TCR beta chains appeared to be HLA-restricted in a later analysis, and the HLA associations seemed to be driven largely by CMV exposure. In a later genetic analysis, a missense DCLRE1C variant was associated with V-gene and J-gene trimming of TCR beta chains, and the association was replicated in an independent cohort. In an earlier analysis of more than 500 of the donors, most TCR beta V segments appeared in productive rearrangements about 87% or about 30% of the time, broadly matching IMGT annotations. Roughly uniform sequencing depth across donors was assumed in presence/absence analyses, although this assumption may not hold. A later analysis associated 16,951 TCR beta sequences with specific HLA alleles at a false discovery rate of 0.05. Some IMGT-functional V segments, including TRBV6-2 and TRBV6-3, could not be distinguished by the 87-base-pair reads and were therefore excluded. Strong co-occurrence of HLA alleles, especially DR and DQ, made assigning TCR associations to individual alleles difficult. The only immune exposure information available for the cohort was CMV serostatus. Because counts were too low, 15 to 20 rarely observed V segments, including chromosome 9 orphons, were left out of the earlier analysis of approximately 580 of the donors. The study listed around 160 TCR beta chains as associated with cytomegalovirus. Only TCR beta chains were sequenced in this cohort, and the absence of alpha or paired-chain data limited detectable features. Across donors, most TCR sequences were observed very rarely, whereas some public TCRs were present in many individuals. The authors suggested that the approach could potentially be extended to other disease states and immunological phenotypes. Compared with equally common non-associated chains, HLA-associated TCR beta chains in a later analysis were more clonally expanded and had lower generation probabilities. A group of highly shared sequence variants was considered likely to be a technical artifact of the sequencing pipeline. Several of the top co-occurrence clusters appeared to be linked to parvovirus B19, influenza, CMV and Epstein-Barr virus, according to a later analysis. Correlated functional status among segregating V segments might be attributable to linkage disequilibrium, but an unknown experimental factor could not be ruled out. A few of the identified cytomegalovirus-associated TCR beta chains were confirmed in vitro to be specific for cytomegalovirus antigens. The classifier was reported to diagnose cytomegalovirus status with high specificity and sensitivity in both the original cohort and the validation cohort. A further reported finding was that TCR beta sequences accurately predicted the HLA-A and HLA-B alleles for most subjects in the first cohort. In a later genetic analysis, fewer N-insertions in productive TCRs were reported among donors in an Asian-associated ancestry cluster than the roughly 710-donor mean. Because HLA typing was unavailable for some donors at each locus, only the typed subset was used in association tests. In a later analysis, the rate of TCR association differed among HLA loci, with DRB1 alleles having the most associated TCRs and HLA-C alleles having the fewest.

A word on this clone: This clone's antigen is unknown. Base qualities are not provided; no much larger clone lies one nucleotide away.

The cohort consisted of 600 to 700 healthy bone marrow donors. Cohort members were all nominally healthy when sampled, although unrecorded immune exposures were likely present. The donor was CMV seropositive and belonged to the group of over 250 seropositive cohort members. Each donor provided a peripheral blood sample, and peripheral blood mononuclear cells were used for TCR beta sequencing. Genomic DNA extraction from the blood cell samples was performed with the Qiagen DNeasy Blood Extraction Kit. Including cysteine and phenylalanine, the CDR3 has 15 amino acids. Of all the DNA, just the CDR3 is kept, 45 bases in frame from base 1. Trimming takes 7 bases from V and 3 bases from J, and the germline ends sit 19 bases apart. The germline V gene gives CDR1 as MNHNS and CDR2 as SASEGT. Receptors were amplified or captured by the immunoSEQ multiplex PCR assay. The multiplex PCR relied on a mix of 60 forward primers for TCR Vbeta segments and 13 reverse primers for TCR Jbeta segments. The CDR3 region of rearranged TCR beta genes was amplified from genomic DNA with a multiplex PCR assay. On the Illumina HiSeq System, the amplified TCR beta libraries were sequenced as 87-base-pair reads. Turning to the authors' computational methods: A later analysis counted tens of millions of unique TCR beta chains across the 600 to 850 repertoires, and 9.5 million to 11 million of these chains were shared by at least two donors. A nearest-neighbor algorithm error-corrected the raw reads and collapsed the reads into unique sequences, merging closely related sequences to remove PCR and sequencing errors. Alignment of CDR3 sequences to IMGT reference sequences was used to assign V, D and J gene segments. For a sequence to be retained, at least a six-nucleotide match to both a V gene segment and a J gene segment was required. Rearrangements were classified as productive when the CDR3 lacked stop codons and remained in frame with V and J, and all other rearrangements were classified as non-productive. CDR3 was defined by IMGT convention, running from the second conserved V-encoded cysteine to the conserved J-encoded phenylalanine. The earlier analysis of about 590 of the donors excluded sequences that lacked an unambiguous match to a single V gene segment. In an earlier analysis of approximately 550 of the donors, V segments were called functional above 56.7% productive rearrangements and were called segregating when the between-donor standard deviation exceeded 5%. A statistical classification framework was built to diagnose cytomegalovirus status from the catalog of TCR beta chain sequences. In a later analysis, TCR nucleotide sequences were compared against IMGT/GENE-DB human TR gene sequences so that V and J genes could be assigned. A later analysis assigned CDR3 sequences and most-parsimonious VDJ recombination scenarios with the TCRdist pipeline. In a later analysis, each TCR beta chain was defined by its CDR3 amino acid sequence together with its V-gene family, and reads without a unique V-gene family were excluded. A later analysis removed 450 to 600 highly shared, low-generation-probability nucleotide sequences to deal with suspected cross-contamination and a sequencing artifact. For each public chain, a later analysis derived a clonal expansion index from normalized ranks of inferred template counts within each repertoire. In a later analysis, generation probabilities were computed with a VDJ recombination model fitted to out-of-frame rearrangements, and the resulting probabilities were checked against IGoR. In a later analysis, hypergeometric tests were used to score TCR-TCR, TCR-HLA and TCR-CMV co-occurrence, with a repertoire-size bias correction applied to TCR pairs. False discovery rates were estimated in a later analysis by permuting HLA or CMV assignments 20 times. A later analysis grouped co-occurring TCRs with DBSCAN, adding TCRdist sequence similarity when clustering within HLA-allele-positive subsets. Repertoires with fewer than 30,000 or more than 120,000 public chains, plus five repertoires with anomalous nucleotide sharing, were excluded from co-occurrence clustering. TCRdb obtained this table from immuneACCESS and retained in-frame rearrangements with V and J assigned. These tables miss some clones; where compared with another copy, unresolved V genes account for less than half of the shortfall, and the remainder is unexplained. Clonal size and the V and J genes are those of that table, whereas D and trimming came from the DNA. The table for this sample lists fewer than 100,000 clones; 60% to 85% of them were counted only once. Jointly, the top ten make up roughly a sixth of the sample.

Input material: PBMCs. This TCR was sampled from a man aged 60 to 69 in good health and CMV-seropositive. This receptor chain uses TRBV6-1 and TRBJ2-7; TRBD1 is possibly the D segment (6 matching bases). The DNA is as follows: TGTGCCAGCACCGAGAGAGGGGGTAACGTCTACGAGCAGTACTTC. This translates into CASTERGGNVYEQYF.